This T cell receptor (beta chain) was recorded in a study of blood T cell repertoires in COVID-19. The protocol was immunoSEQ multiplex PCR, while the TCRdb copy is restricted to in-frame clones and leaves out a portion. The sample lists a few hundred thousand clones; around nine tenths were seen once. Germline lookup yields CDR1 SGDLS and CDR2 YYNGEE. V was shortened by 4 bases and J by 3 bases, with 18 bases between the two germline ends. The CDR3 runs 16 residues. Enrollees, about 18 to 89 years old, lived in approximately 24 US areas. The TCR originated in a man aged 25-45 years in a cohort exposed to, infected with or recovered from COVID-19 (not recorded which). The source material was PBMCs or T cells enriched from blood (not recorded which). The chain has TRBV9 and TRBJ2-3; D perhaps matches TRBD2 (7 bases). DNA for the CDR3: TGTGCCAGCAGCACGGGGGGCGGGAGACTTACAGATACGCAGTATTTT. This encodes CASSTGGGRLTDTQYF.